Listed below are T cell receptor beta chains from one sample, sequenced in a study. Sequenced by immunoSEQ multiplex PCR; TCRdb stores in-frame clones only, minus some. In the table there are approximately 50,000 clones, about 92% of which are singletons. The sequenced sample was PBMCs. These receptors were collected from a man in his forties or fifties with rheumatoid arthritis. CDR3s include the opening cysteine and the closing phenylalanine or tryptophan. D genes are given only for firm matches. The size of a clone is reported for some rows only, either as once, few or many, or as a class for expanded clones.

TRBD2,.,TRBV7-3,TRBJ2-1,CASSLRFRTSGGKQSYNEQFF,TGTGCCAGCAGCTTAAGGTTTCGGACTAGCGGGGGGAAGCAGTCCTACAATGAGCAGTTCTTC
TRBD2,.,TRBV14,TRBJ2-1,CASSLLAGGPLNEQFF,TGTGCCAGCAGCCTCCTAGCGGGAGGGCCTCTCAATGAGCAGTTCTTC
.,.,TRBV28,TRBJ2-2,CASRDRNTGELFF,TGTGCCAGCAGAGACAGGAACACCGGGGAGCTGTTTTTT
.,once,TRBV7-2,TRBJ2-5,CASSLGGFGETQYF,TGTGCCAGCAGCTTAGGCGGCTTCGGGGAGACCCAGTACTTC
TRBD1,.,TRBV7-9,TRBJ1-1,CASSLSDRVNTEAFF,TGTGCCAGCAGCTTATCAGACAGGGTGAACACTGAAGCTTTCTTT
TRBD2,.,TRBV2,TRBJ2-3,CASSVDASGLAGPTDTQYF,TGTGCCAGCAGTGTGGATGCCTCTGGGCTAGCGGGGCCCACAGATACGCAGTATTTT
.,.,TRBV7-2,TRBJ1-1,CASSYDPFLNTEAFF,TGTGCCAGCAGCTACGACCCTTTCTTGAACACTGAAGCTTTCTTT
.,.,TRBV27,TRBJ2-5,CASSSETSRETQYF,TGTGCCAGCAGTTCAGAGACTAGTAGAGAGACCCAGTACTTC
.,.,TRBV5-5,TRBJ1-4,CASSRGGDEKLFF,TGTGCCAGCAGCCGAGGCGGGGATGAAAAACTGTTTTTT
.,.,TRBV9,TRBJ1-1,CASSVGDTLNTEAFF,TGTGCCAGCAGCGTAGGGGACACGTTGAACACTGAAGCTTTCTTT
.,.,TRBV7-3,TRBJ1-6,CASSLKGGSYNSPLHF,TGTGCCAGCAGCTTAAAGGGAGGCTCCTATAATTCACCCCTCCACTTT
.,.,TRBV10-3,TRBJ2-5,CAISESGPPSETQYF,TGTGCCATCAGTGAGTCGGGGCCTCCCTCGGAGACCCAGTACTTC
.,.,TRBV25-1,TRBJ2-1,CASIRENNEQFF,TGTGCCAGCATCCGGGAGAACAATGAGCAGTTCTTC
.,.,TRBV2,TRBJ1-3,CASRSRGSGNTIYF,TGTGCCAGCAGATCCAGGGGCTCTGGAAACACCATATATTTT
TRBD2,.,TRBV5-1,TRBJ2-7,CASSPRTSGGYYREQYF,TGCGCCAGCAGCCCGAGGACTAGCGGGGGATACTATCGCGAGCAGTACTTC
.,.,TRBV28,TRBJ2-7,CASSLRYEQYF,TGTGCCAGCAGTTTGCGCTACGAGCAGTACTTC
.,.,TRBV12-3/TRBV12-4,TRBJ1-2,CASSLIGYGYTF,TGTGCCAGCAGTTTAATAGGCTATGGCTACACCTTC